The rows below give T cell receptor beta chains drawn from one sample of a study of T-cell reconstitution after alpha-beta-depleted transplantation in children. TCRdb re-called the PCR reads through MiXCR, storing one row per CDR3 protein. The repertoire has about 610,000 distinct CDR3 sequences, roughly a tenth of them found once; the top ten carry 4% to 5%. The sequencing here drew on PBMCs from the stem cell graft donor, taken from the stem cell graft. These receptors originate from a human donor who donated a stem cell graft to a child with acute myeloid leukemia. Each CDR3 is given with its conserved first and last residue. Each record gives: J gene, clone size, CDR3 length, V gene, D gene, CDR3 DNA, CDR3 protein. D genes are given only for firm matches. Size is omitted from some rows. Given values are once, few, many or a class for expanded clones.

TRBJ1-2,many,14,TRBV15,-,TGTGCCACCAATTCTCTCCGGGCTAACTATGGCTACACCTTC,CATNSLRANYGYTF
TRBJ1-1,many,13,TRBV20-1,TRBD1,TGCAGTGCTCGGGACAGGGGGATCACTGAAGCTTTCTTT,CSARDRGITEAFF
TRBJ2-2,few,12,TRBV12-3/TRBV12-4,-,TGTGCCAGCACCCCACTACCCGGGGAGCTGTTTTTT,CASTPLPGELFF
TRBJ1-1,few,14,TRBV29-1,TRBD1,TGCAGCGTCCAGACGGACAGGGGGAACACTGAAGCTTTCTTT,CSVQTDRGNTEAFF
TRBJ1-5,few,15,TRBV4-3,-,TGCGCCAGCAGCCAAGTTTTGGCCTCCAATCAGCCCCAGCATTTT,CASSQVLASNQPQHF
TRBJ2-1,-,17,TRBV14,-,TGTGCCAGCAGCCAAGCGGAAGGGGGGGGCTCTATCAATGAGCAGTTCTTC,CASSQAEGGGSINEQFF
TRBJ1-1,many,13,TRBV7-2,TRBD1,TGTGCCAGCAGCTCGCAAAGACAGGGGGAGGCTTTCTTT,CASSSQRQGEAFF
TRBJ2-3,-,16,TRBV3-1,TRBD2,TGTGCCAGCAGCCACTCTGGCGGGAGGAACACAGATACGCAGTATTTT,CASSHSGGRNTDTQYF
TRBJ2-7,-,13,TRBV6-1,-,TGTGCCAGCACGGAGGGGTTCTCCTACGAGCAGTACTTC,CASTEGFSYEQYF
TRBJ2-7,few,16,TRBV25-1,-,TGTGCCAGCAGTGCCCCCAGGGGGCGCCAAGCGGGGGAGCAGTACTTC,CASSAPRGRQAGEQYF
TRBJ2-2,-,15,TRBV29-1,TRBD2,TGCAGCGTTGAGTACGAGCGGGAGAACACCGGGGAGCTGTTTTTT,CSVEYERENTGELFF
TRBJ2-3,few,18,TRBV27,TRBD2,TGTGCCAGCAGTTTCCCAAATCCGGGACTAGCGGGAGTAGATACGCAGTATTTT,CASSFPNPGLAGVDTQYF
TRBJ2-5,few,13,TRBV6-5,-,TGTGCCAGCAGTTTCGCCCAGAAAGAGACCCAGTACTTC,CASSFAQKETQYF
TRBJ2-6,-,18,TRBV11-1,TRBD1,TGTGCCAGCAGCTTAGCATTAGAGGGGGCGCCCGGGGCCAACGTCCTGACTTTC,CASSLALEGAPGANVLTF
TRBJ2-1,-,14,TRBV24-1,TRBD2,TGTGCCATCAGGTATGTGCGGGAGCGCTATGAGCAGTTCTTC,CAIRYVRERYEQFF
TRBJ1-1,-,14,TRBV7-2,-,TGTGCCAGCAGCCTGGGTTACAGCTCCATGGAAGCTTTCTTT,CASSLGYSSMEAFF
TRBJ2-1,-,17,TRBV25-1,TRBD2,TGTGCCAGCAGTGAAGGGGTAGCGGGAGACCAGGTCAATGAGCAGTTCTTC,CASSEGVAGDQVNEQFF
TRBJ2-1,few,18,TRBV18,TRBD2,TGTGCCAGCTCACCAAAGGCCCCACGGGGAGGGTCCTACAATGAGCAGTTCTTC,CASSPKAPRGGSYNEQFF
TRBJ2-5,few,14,TRBV2,-,TGTGCCAGCAATCTGAACAGTCTAACGGAGACCCAGTACTTC,CASNLNSLTETQYF
TRBJ2-7,few,20,TRBV11-2,TRBD2,TGTGCCAGCAGCTTACAGGGGCCGGGACTAGCGGGAGTGGTTTCCTACGAGCAGTACTTC,CASSLQGPGLAGVVSYEQYF
TRBJ1-1,many,14,TRBV12-3/TRBV12-4,-,TGTGCCAGCAGTTCCCCAACAGAGAACACTGAAGCTTTCTTT,CASSSPTENTEAFF
TRBJ2-1,many,16,TRBV6-2/TRBV6-3,TRBD2,TGTGCCAGCAGTTACTACCCGGGACTAGCGTACAATGAGCAGTTCTTC,CASSYYPGLAYNEQFF
TRBJ2-3,-,12,TRBV7-9,-,TGTGCCAGCGGACCCCGGGATTGGACGCAGTATTTT,CASGPRDWTQYF
TRBJ2-3,-,18,TRBV12-3/TRBV12-4,TRBD2,TGTGCCTGCAGTTTTTACGGCGGACTAGCGGACTTCACAGATACGCAGTATTTT,CACSFYGGLADFTDTQYF
TRBJ1-2,-,15,TRBV12-3/TRBV12-4,-,TGTGCCAGCAGCCTGGGGAGGGGGGGACTTTATGGCTACACCTTC,CASSLGRGGLYGYTF
TRBJ1-1,-,14,TRBV7-2,-,TGTGCCAGCAGTACAGGGAACATGAACACTGAAGCTTTCTTT,CASSTGNMNTEAFF
TRBJ1-6,few,17,TRBV29-1,-,TGCAGCGTTGAGGGCCCCCCCTTACAGGGAAATAATTCACCCCTCCACTTT,CSVEGPPLQGNNSPLHF
TRBJ2-7,-,16,TRBV28,TRBD2,TGTGCCAGCAGTTTCCTTGGTGAGCGGGGTCCCTACGAGCAGTACTTC,CASSFLGERGPYEQYF
TRBJ2-5,-,15,TRBV29-1,-,TGCAGCGTTGAGGTTGTAGAGGACGTTCAAGAGACCCAGTACTTC,CSVEVVEDVQETQYF
TRBJ1-6,many,13,TRBV12-3/TRBV12-4,TRBD1,TGTGCCAGCAGCTGGGACAGGGGGACACCCCTCCACTTT,CASSWDRGTPLHF
TRBJ2-3,many,11,TRBV6-2/TRBV6-3,-,TGTGCCAGCACCCACACAGATACGCAGTATTTT,CASTHTDTQYF
TRBJ2-7,-,13,TRBV7-2,-,TGTGCCAGCAGCTTCCAGGGCGTCTACGAGCAGTACTTC,CASSFQGVYEQYF